Below, 20 T cell receptor beta chains from the same sample are listed, as sequenced in a study of blood T cell repertoires in COVID-19. The method was immunoSEQ multiplex PCR; TCRdb's version includes in-frame clones alone and lacks a portion of them. The sample holds around 400,000 clones, around 86% seen once. The sequenced material came from PBMCs or T cells enriched from blood (not recorded which). The source is a woman aged 50 to 65 who had recovered from COVID-19.

This clone was counted between two and nine times. The V gene is TRBV3-1 (or the pseudogene TRBV3-2), the J gene TRBJ1-1, with D possibly being TRBD1 (6 bases). Deletions cut 1 base from V and 7 bases from J, with 13 bases between. The length of the CDR3 is 14 residues. Germline V lookup: CDR1 LGHDT, CDR2 YNNKEL (reference sequence). Here the CDR3 DNA reads TGTGCCAGCAGCCAAGTGACTGAGACAGGTGAAGCTTTCTTT. Its translation is CASSQVTETGEAFF.

V and J are TRBV19 and TRBJ1-2, with 7 bases lining up with TRBD1. Germline V gene sequence: CDR1 LNHDA, CDR2 SQIVND (reference sequence). V was pared by 3 bases and J by 6 bases, with 4 bases of the junction left unmatched. The CDR3 is 13 residues long. The CDR3 loop reads CASSIRGGDGYTF. The CDR3 bases are TGTGCCAGTAGTATCAGAGGGGGCGATGGCTACACCTTC. The whole variable domain, filled in from reference TRBV19 and TRBJ1-2, reads DGGITQSPKYLFRKEGQNVTLSCEQNLNHDAMYWYRQDPGQGLRLIYYSQIVNDFQKGDIAEGYSVSREKKESFPLTVTSAQKNPTAFYLCASSIRGGDGYTFGSGTRLTVV.

The chain employs TRBV4-3 and TRBJ1-2; 7 bases agree with TRBD1. J lost 0 bases, V lost 1 base, and 8 bases had no gene match. The CDR3 length is 17 residues. Germline CDR1 is LGHNA and CDR2 is YSLEER. The DNA of the CDR3 is TGCGCCAGCAGCCAAGGAATAAGACAGGGAGCTAACTATGGCTACACCTTC. Translation gives CASSQGIRQGANYGYTF.

The chain employs TRBV7-6 and TRBJ1-1; 8 bases match TRBD1. The CDR3 is 15 amino acids. The germline gives CDR1 SGHVS, CDR2 FNYEAQ. V lost 5 bases to trimming and J lost 1 base; unmatched junction nucleotides: 6. The CDR3 sequence: CASSLDRGPNTEAFF. CDR3 bases: TGTGCCAGCAGCCTCGACAGGGGCCCGAACACTGAAGCTTTCTTT.

This chain connects TRBV24-1 to TRBJ2-1, with D unclear. V lost 4 bases, J lost 12 bases, and 12 bases lay in between. Germline CDR1 reads KGHDR; CDR2 reads SFDVKD. The CDR3 consists of 12 residues. The chain's CDR3 is CATSELTGRQFF. Written as DNA, the CDR3 is TGTGCCACCAGTGAACTCACGGGTAGGCAGTTCTTC.

The V and J genes are TRBV7-3 and TRBJ2-1, with 7 nucleotides matching TRBD1. V shed 5 bases, J shed 2 bases, and the junction held 6 bases outside the gene matches. Looked up from germline, CDR1 is SGHTA and CDR2 is FQGTGA. There are 15 residues in the CDR3. CDR3: CASSPRGQPYNEQFF. In DNA form, the CDR3 reads TGTGCCAGCAGCCCAAGGGGACAGCCCTACAATGAGCAGTTCTTC. Variable domain in full (rest from reference TRBV7-3 and TRBJ2-1): GAGVSQTPSNKVTEKGKYVELRCDPISGHTALYWYRQSLGQGPEFLIYFQGTGAADDSGLPNDRFFAVRPEGSVSTLKIQRTERGDSAVYLCASSPRGQPYNEQFFGPGTRLTVL.

This sequence joins TRBV5-1 and TRBJ2-6; 10 nucleotides align to TRBD1. Losses at the gene ends were 6 bases for V and 4 bases for J; bases not matched to a gene: 10. Looked up from germline, CDR1 is SGHRS and CDR2 is YFSETQ. This CDR3 has 17 amino acids. The CDR3 nucleotides read TGCGCCAGCAACGCCGGACAGGGGGTGGCGGGGGCCAACGTCCTGACTTTC. Residues: CASNAGQGVAGANVLTF.

There are a few counts of this clone. The chain combines TRBV5-5 with TRBJ1-1; 12 bases match TRBD1. J was trimmed by 8 bases and V by 3 bases; bases with no gene match: 11. The CDR3 loop spans 16 amino acids. From germline, CDR1 is SGHKS and CDR2 YYEKEE (reference sequence). DNA for the CDR3: TGTGCCAGCAGCTGGGGACAGGGGGCCGGAACCGTCGAAGCTTTCTTT. As protein: CASSWGQGAGTVEAFF. The whole variable domain, remainder taken from reference TRBV5-5 and TRBJ1-1, is DAGVTQSPTHLIKTRGQQVTLRCSPISGHKSVSWYQQVLGQGPQFIFQYYEKEERGRGNFPDRFSARQFPNYSSELNVNALLLGDSALYLCASSWGQGAGTVEAFFGQGTRLTVV.

The chain couples TRBV30 to TRBJ1-1; TRBD1 is a possible D gene (6 bases). CDR1 and CDR2 from the germline V gene are GTSNPN and SVGIG (reference sequence). CDR3 length: 13 residues. The germline V and J ends were trimmed by 1 base and 6 bases, with 12 bases remaining between them. The CDR3 DNA reads TGTGCCTGGAGTGGTCAGGGGCTAGCTGAAGCTTTCTTT. Amino acids: CAWSGQGLAEAFF.

The CDR3 DNA is TGTGCCAGCAGTTCGGCAAAACAGGGCCCCTATGGCTACACCTTC. Its protein product is CASSSAKQGPYGYTF. V is TRBV6-5 and J is TRBJ1-2; possibly TRBD1 for D (6 bases). The CDR3 contains 15 residues. V lost 4 bases and J lost 4, with 16 bases in between. Germline-derived CDR1 and CDR2 are MNHEY and SVGAGI.

The chain employs TRBV11-2 and TRBJ2-2; 8 positions agree with TRBD2. Trimming removed 5 bases from V and 0 bases from J; junction bases left unmatched: 5. The CDR3 runs 16 residues. Germline values: CDR1 SGHAT, CDR2 FQNNGV. The CDR3 loop is CASSRGGGANTGELFF. In DNA form, the CDR3 reads TGTGCCAGCAGCCGGGGGGGCGGCGCGAACACCGGGGAGCTGTTTTTT.

The chain uses TRBV11-1 and TRBJ1-1; 7 nucleotides agree with TRBD1. The CDR3 runs 15 residues. Germline V gene data show CDR1 as SGHAT and CDR2 as FQDESV (reference sequence). Trimming cost V 7 bases and J 4 bases; bases outside gene matches: 12. The CDR3 loop is CASTLRPGGLTEAFF. The CDR3 DNA reads TGTGCCAGCACCCTCCGGCCAGGGGGGCTCACTGAAGCTTTCTTT.

This chain uses TRBV6-6 with TRBJ2-7; D gene unclear. The length of the CDR3 is 14 residues. The germline V and J ends were trimmed by 3 bases and 0 bases, with 9 bases remaining between them. The germline V gene has CDR1 MNHNY and CDR2 SVGAGI (reference sequence). The CDR3 nucleotides read TGTGCCAGCAGTTATCGTAGGAGCTCCTACGAGCAGTACTTC. Translating gives CASSYRRSSYEQYF.

V usage is TRBV19 and J usage is TRBJ1-5; TRBD1 matches at 9 bases. Per the germline V gene, CDR1 is LNHDA and CDR2 is SQIVND (reference sequence). V trimming: 5 bases; J trimming: 6 bases; junction bases outside the gene matches: 5. The CDR3 spans 14 residues. The CDR3 spells CASSGGQGGQPQHF. DNA of the CDR3: TGTGCCAGTAGTGGGGGACAGGGTGGTCAGCCCCAGCATTTT.

The V call is TRBV7-2, the J call TRBJ2-7; 10 bases align to TRBD1. The CDR3 is 17 residues long. The germline CDR1 and CDR2 sequences are SGHTA and FQGNSA. V shed 5 bases and J 6 bases; nucleotides not matched to a gene: 16. In DNA, the CDR3 is TGTGCCAGCAGCACCCGGACAGGGGGAGGCGGACGGGCCGAGCAGTACTTC. Translation gives CASSTRTGGGGRAEQYF.

This clone was counted only a few times. The V and J genes are TRBV5-1 and TRBJ2-2; 8 nucleotides line up with TRBD1. This CDR3 contains 16 residues. The junction had 9 bases not matched to a gene; V was cut back by 4 bases and J by 4 bases. CDR1 is SGHRS and CDR2 is YFSETQ in the germline V gene. CDR3 DNA: TGCGCCAGCAGCGCGACGACAGGGGCGACCACCGGGGAGCTGTTTTTT. Translated: CASSATTGATTGELFF.

The V and J genes are TRBV12-3 or TRBV12-4 and TRBJ1-2; no clear D gene. This CDR3 is built from 13 residues. The V and J ends lost 6 bases and 8 bases respectively, with 16 bases between them. CDR3 protein: CASSQLTGRGYTF. DNA for the CDR3: TGTGCCAGCAGCCAATTAACGGGTAGGGGCTACACCTTC.

This clone has a single count. The V call is TRBV4-1, the J call TRBJ1-5, with D uncertain. Germline V gene sequence: CDR1 MGHRA, CDR2 YSYEKL. Trimming pared 3 bases from V and 5 bases from J, leaving 14 bases between. This CDR3 has 15 amino acids. CDR3 region: CASSQMMTADQPQHF. The CDR3 DNA reads TGCGCCAGCAGCCAGATGATGACGGCGGATCAGCCCCAGCATTTT.

The sample holds one count of this clone. One end of the junction fails to match germline, which may point to a read error. The CDR3 DNA reads as TGTGCTAGCAGCTTAGATGCAGGGACGAACACCGGGGAGCTGTTTTTT. Translation: CASSLDAGTNTGELFF. The chain links TRBV7-7 to TRBJ2-2, with a weak D call TRBD1 (5 bases). Germline V lookup: CDR1 SSHAT, CDR2 FNYEAQ (reference sequence). The CDR3 runs to 16 residues.

This chain uses TRBV2 with TRBJ1-2; 7 bases map to TRBD1. The CDR3 is made up of 14 amino acids. V dropped 2 bases and J dropped 4; count of bases not matched to a gene: 4. Germline values: CDR1 SNHLY, CDR2 FYNNEI. CDR3 in DNA: TGTGCCAGCAGTGAAAGGGGGCAGTCCTATGGCTACACCTTC. Translated, it gives CASSERGQSYGYTF. The variable domain in full, completed from reference TRBV2 and TRBJ1-2, reads EPEVTQTPSHQVTQMGQEVILRCVPISNHLYFYWYRQILGQKVEFLVSFYNNEISEKSEIFDDQFSVERPDGSNFTLKIRSTKLEDSAMYFCASSERGQSYGYTFGSGTRLTVV.